This T cell receptor beta chain was recorded in a study of vaccination and CD4 T cells after COVID-19. As to this clonotype: Antigen: not known.

Described treatment: approximately 11-day PBMC culture with coronavirus spike peptide pools or control peptides (ViraFEST assay). The ends lost 10 bases at V and 3 bases at J; junction bases unmatched: 6. Germline CDR1 and CDR2: MNHNS and SASEGT. This CDR3 region has 13 residues. Sequencing of cultured CD4+ T cell DNA used the Oncomine TCR Beta short-read assay. TCRdb used MiXCR to reprocess the PCR reads, holding one entry per CDR3 protein. The table has about 18,000 distinct CDR3 sequences, around 52% seen once. The chain combines TRBV6-1 with TRBJ2-5; 9 bases align to TRBD2. This sequence originates from a human donor who had recovered from COVID-19. This specimen was CD4+ T cells from blood, cultured in vitro, taken before SARS-CoV-2 vaccination. The CDR3 region has the DNA TGTGCCATCGAATCTAGCGGGGAAGAGACCCAGTACTTC. Protein product: CAIESSGEETQYF.